This TCR beta chain stems from a study of T cell responses to AZD1222 COVID-19 vaccine. Notes on the study in general: Baseline seropositivity characterized only a handful of AZD1222 recipients.

The germline gives CDR1 SGHDN, CDR2 FVKESK. Deletions cut 3 bases from V and 5 bases from J, with 12 bases between. The CDR3 runs 14 residues. In regard to this clone: Its specificity is not known.

The assay was immunoSEQ multiplex PCR, and TCRdb's table has in-frame clones only and misses some. This table has some 130,000 clones, 80% to 90% appearing once. The J gene is TRBJ2-3, the V gene TRBV14; D could derive from TRBD1 or TRBD2 (5 bases each). The TCR originated in an adult in good health. The sample consisted of peripheral blood, taken on day 0 of AZD1222 vaccination. Here the CDR3 reads CASSHGTPEDTQYF. The CDR3 DNA follows: TGTGCCAGCAGCCACGGGACGCCCGAAGATACGCAGTATTTT.